These T cell receptor beta chains were read from a single sample in a study of blood T cell repertoires in COVID-19. Assay used: immunoSEQ multiplex PCR; TCRdb lists only in-frame clones, some missing. This sample yields more than 200,000 clones, of which roughly 88% are seen a single time; around 0.7% belongs to the top ten. The sequencing input was peripheral blood. All receptors come from a human donor in a cohort sampled during active COVID-19. The CDR3 runs from the conserved cysteine through the conserved F or W. The D gene is left open where the match is weak. Not all rows give a size; the values are once, few, many and, for expanded clones, a class.

clone size: once
D gene: -
J gene: TRBJ1-5
V gene: TRBV19
CDR3 DNA: TGTGCCAGTAGTTCCCGAGATCAGCCCCAGCATTTT
CDR3 protein: CASSSRDQPQHF

clone size: -
D gene: -
J gene: TRBJ1-2
V gene: TRBV19
CDR3 DNA: TGTGCCAGTAGTATGTATTCTTCGGGGAGAAACTATGGCTACACCTTC
CDR3 protein: CASSMYSSGRNYGYTF

clone size: -
D gene: -
J gene: TRBJ1-1
V gene: TRBV7-2
CDR3 DNA: TGTGCCAGCAGCTTATTCGTCTCTGAAGCTTTCTTT
CDR3 protein: CASSLFVSEAFF

clone size: -
D gene: -
J gene: TRBJ2-7
V gene: TRBV7-6
CDR3 DNA: TGTGCCAGCAGCCCCGGGGAGCAGTACGAGCAGTACTTC
CDR3 protein: CASSPGEQYEQYF

clone size: -
D gene: -
J gene: TRBJ1-2
V gene: TRBV3-1/TRBV3-2
CDR3 DNA: TGTGCCAGCAGCCAAGGGAGTCCGTATGGCTACACCTTC
CDR3 protein: CASSQGSPYGYTF

clone size: -
D gene: -
J gene: TRBJ1-2
V gene: TRBV6-5
CDR3 DNA: TGTGCCAGCAGTTACTTTGGGGCAGATAACTATGGCTACACCTTC
CDR3 protein: CASSYFGADNYGYTF

clone size: -
D gene: -
J gene: TRBJ2-7
V gene: TRBV5-4
CDR3 DNA: TGTGCCAGCAGCTTGGGGCACGAGCAGTACTTC
CDR3 protein: CASSLGHEQYF

clone size: -
D gene: TRBD1
J gene: TRBJ1-1
V gene: TRBV3-1/TRBV3-2
CDR3 DNA: TGTGCCAGCAGCCTCCGGGACAGGGGGAAAGCTTTCTTT
CDR3 protein: CASSLRDRGKAFF

clone size: -
D gene: -
J gene: TRBJ2-7
V gene: TRBV12-3/TRBV12-4
CDR3 DNA: TGTGCCAGCAGTTTGCCAAACAGCTACGAGCAGTACTTC
CDR3 protein: CASSLPNSYEQYF

clone size: -
D gene: TRBD1
J gene: TRBJ2-7
V gene: TRBV7-2
CDR3 DNA: TGTGCCAGCAGCTCGAGCCCCGGGACAGTTTACTACTACGAGCAGTACTTC
CDR3 protein: CASSSSPGTVYYYEQYF

clone size: -
D gene: -
J gene: TRBJ2-7
V gene: TRBV11-1
CDR3 DNA: TGTGCCAGCAGCTCGGACTTATACGAGCAGTACTTC
CDR3 protein: CASSSDLYEQYF

clone size: -
D gene: TRBD2
J gene: TRBJ2-7
V gene: TRBV4-2
CDR3 DNA: TGTGCCAGCAGCCGAAGTGGACTAGCGGGGGTCTACGAGCAGTACTTC
CDR3 protein: CASSRSGLAGVYEQYF

clone size: -
D gene: TRBD2
J gene: TRBJ2-1
V gene: TRBV6-7
CDR3 DNA: TGTGCCAGCAGTCACCGGGGGGCGGGAGGGCCAGGCTCCTACAATGAGCAGTTCTTC
CDR3 protein: CASSHRGAGGPGSYNEQFF

clone size: -
D gene: -
J gene: TRBJ2-7
V gene: TRBV7-2
CDR3 DNA: TGTGCCAGCAGCCTTGACAGGAGGTACGAGCAGTACTTC
CDR3 protein: CASSLDRRYEQYF

clone size: -
D gene: TRBD1
J gene: TRBJ2-2
V gene: TRBV12-5
CDR3 DNA: TGTGCTAGTGGTTTGGTGTTACAGGGGTTAGGGACCGGGGAGCTGTTTTTT
CDR3 protein: CASGLVLQGLGTGELFF

clone size: -
D gene: TRBD2
J gene: TRBJ2-7
V gene: TRBV7-9
CDR3 DNA: TGTGCCAGCAGCGCTGAGGGACTAGCGGGGGTACCGCAGTACTTC
CDR3 protein: CASSAEGLAGVPQYF

clone size: -
D gene: TRBD2
J gene: TRBJ2-2
V gene: TRBV10-1
CDR3 DNA: TGCGCCAGCAGTGAATCGGGGGGGCCCGATTCCAGTAGCACCGGGGAGCTGTTTTTT
CDR3 protein: CASSESGGPDSSSTGELFF

clone size: -
D gene: TRBD2
J gene: TRBJ2-3
V gene: TRBV7-6
CDR3 DNA: TGTGCCAGCAGCTTAGGGTTAGGGCGGGGGGTTAGCACAGATACGCAGTATTTT
CDR3 protein: CASSLGLGRGVSTDTQYF

clone size: -
D gene: -
J gene: TRBJ2-7
V gene: TRBV6-5
CDR3 DNA: -
CDR3 protein: CASRRSGQGYEQYF

clone size: once
D gene: -
J gene: TRBJ2-5
V gene: TRBV4-2
CDR3 DNA: TGTGCCAGCAGCCAAGATTCCAGCGCAACTTCCCAAGAGACCCAGTACTTC
CDR3 protein: CASSQDSSATSQETQYF

clone size: once
D gene: -
J gene: TRBJ1-2
V gene: TRBV18
CDR3 DNA: TGTGCCAGCTCACCACAGAGAACGCGGGAGGGATATGGCTACACCTTC
CDR3 protein: CASSPQRTREGYGYTF

clone size: -
D gene: -
J gene: TRBJ1-2
V gene: TRBV14
CDR3 DNA: TGTGCCAGCAGCCAAGATGAGGGACTCTATGGCTACACCTTC
CDR3 protein: CASSQDEGLYGYTF

clone size: -
D gene: TRBD2
J gene: TRBJ2-3
V gene: TRBV9
CDR3 DNA: TGTGCCAGCAGCGTAGAAGGAACGGGACTAGCGGGGGCGACAGATACGCAGTATTTT
CDR3 protein: CASSVEGTGLAGATDTQYF

clone size: -
D gene: -
J gene: TRBJ1-5
V gene: TRBV10-1
CDR3 DNA: TGCGCCAGCAGTGAGTCATCAATTGCGGTACCCCGGGGGACTGAAGGGAAGCCCCAGCATTTT
CDR3 protein: CASSESSIAVPRGTEGKPQHF

clone size: -
D gene: -
J gene: TRBJ1-1
V gene: TRBV6-5
CDR3 DNA: TGTGCCAGCAGTCGCGTACAGGGATCGAACACTGAAGCTTTCTTT
CDR3 protein: CASSRVQGSNTEAFF

clone size: -
D gene: TRBD1
J gene: TRBJ1-2
V gene: TRBV28
CDR3 DNA: TGTGCCAGCAGTTTTCGGCCAGGGGGCTATGGCTACACCTTC
CDR3 protein: CASSFRPGGYGYTF

clone size: -
D gene: -
J gene: TRBJ2-7
V gene: TRBV5-4
CDR3 DNA: TGTGCCAGCAGCTGGAACCGGGACACGGGGTTCGAGTACTTC
CDR3 protein: CASSWNRDTGFEYF

clone size: once
D gene: -
J gene: TRBJ2-7
V gene: TRBV12-5
CDR3 DNA: TGTGCTAGTGGTTTGGGCGGACTTATCGACGAGCAGTACTTC
CDR3 protein: CASGLGGLIDEQYF

clone size: -
D gene: TRBD2
J gene: TRBJ2-7
V gene: TRBV4-2
CDR3 DNA: TGTGCCAGCAGCCCCAGCGGGGTCGGCGGGAGTGTTTACGAGCAGTACTTC
CDR3 protein: CASSPSGVGGSVYEQYF

clone size: once
D gene: -
J gene: TRBJ1-3
V gene: TRBV11-2
CDR3 DNA: TGTGCCAGCAGCTCGGAGTCTGGAAACACCATATATTTT
CDR3 protein: CASSSESGNTIYF

clone size: once
D gene: TRBD1
J gene: TRBJ2-7
V gene: TRBV23-1
CDR3 DNA: TGCGCCAGCAGTCCCCGGACAGGGCCCACATCTGTCTACGAGCAGTACTTC
CDR3 protein: CASSPRTGPTSVYEQYF

clone size: -
D gene: TRBD1
J gene: TRBJ2-7
V gene: TRBV11-2
CDR3 DNA: TGTGCCAGCAGCTTAGGACCGGGACAGCAATACGAGCAGTACTTC
CDR3 protein: CASSLGPGQQYEQYF

clone size: -
D gene: -
J gene: TRBJ1-3
V gene: TRBV12-3/TRBV12-4
CDR3 DNA: TGTGCCAGCAGCTCGACTGCGGGAAACACCATATATTTT
CDR3 protein: CASSSTAGNTIYF

clone size: -
D gene: -
J gene: TRBJ2-7
V gene: TRBV6-6
CDR3 DNA: TGTGCCAGCAGCCTCTCCGGGTACGAGCAGTACTTC
CDR3 protein: CASSLSGYEQYF

clone size: -
D gene: TRBD2
J gene: TRBJ2-2
V gene: TRBV24-1
CDR3 DNA: TGTGCCACCAGTGCTGGGGGGAGGGCGGAGAACACCGGGGAGCTGTTTTTT
CDR3 protein: CATSAGGRAENTGELFF

clone size: -
D gene: TRBD1
J gene: TRBJ1-5
V gene: TRBV6-2/TRBV6-3
CDR3 DNA: TGTGCCAGCAGTGCGACAGGGCACCAGCAGCCCCAGCATTTT
CDR3 protein: CASSATGHQQPQHF

clone size: -
D gene: -
J gene: TRBJ1-6
V gene: TRBV28
CDR3 DNA: TGTGCCAGCAGTTTTTCACGGTCACCCCTCCACTTT
CDR3 protein: CASSFSRSPLHF

clone size: few
D gene: -
J gene: TRBJ2-7
V gene: TRBV20-1
CDR3 DNA: TGCAGTGCCCAGGGGCCGCAGGAGCAGTACTTC
CDR3 protein: CSAQGPQEQYF

clone size: -
D gene: TRBD2
J gene: TRBJ2-7
V gene: TRBV4-1
CDR3 DNA: TGCGCCAGCAGCCAAGAGCTTTCGCGGGAGGGTTTGCATGGCCCCGAGCAGTACTTC
CDR3 protein: CASSQELSREGLHGPEQYF

clone size: -
D gene: -
J gene: TRBJ2-7
V gene: TRBV3-1/TRBV3-2
CDR3 DNA: TGTGCCAGCAGCCTATCCTACGAGCAGTACTTC
CDR3 protein: CASSLSYEQYF

clone size: -
D gene: -
J gene: TRBJ1-2
V gene: TRBV6-5
CDR3 DNA: TGTGCCAGCAGTTATGGAGAGTGGGGGCGGAACTATGGCTACACCTTC
CDR3 protein: CASSYGEWGRNYGYTF

clone size: -
D gene: TRBD1
J gene: TRBJ1-4
V gene: TRBV7-9
CDR3 DNA: TGTGCCAGCAGCGAGACAGGGGGGAATGAAAAACTGTTTTTT
CDR3 protein: CASSETGGNEKLFF

clone size: -
D gene: -
J gene: TRBJ1-1
V gene: TRBV9
CDR3 DNA: TGTGCCAGCAGCGTAGGATATACTGGGGGGACTGAAGCTTTCTTT
CDR3 protein: CASSVGYTGGTEAFF

clone size: -
D gene: -
J gene: TRBJ1-3
V gene: TRBV3-1/TRBV3-2
CDR3 DNA: TGTGCCAGCAGCCAAGCCAGGGTGGGAAACACCATATATTTT
CDR3 protein: CASSQARVGNTIYF

clone size: -
D gene: -
J gene: TRBJ1-2
V gene: TRBV18
CDR3 DNA: TGTGCCAGCTCAGGAGGGGAAATTCGGTATGGCTACACCTTC
CDR3 protein: CASSGGEIRYGYTF

clone size: few
D gene: -
J gene: TRBJ1-2
V gene: TRBV27
CDR3 DNA: TGTGCCAGCAGTTTAGGGGGGGTAGGGCAAGGCTACACCTTC
CDR3 protein: CASSLGGVGQGYTF

clone size: -
D gene: TRBD2
J gene: TRBJ2-7
V gene: TRBV19
CDR3 DNA: TGTGCCAGTAGTATAGTGGGCGGGGGAAACTACGAGCAGTACTTC
CDR3 protein: CASSIVGGGNYEQYF

clone size: -
D gene: TRBD1
J gene: TRBJ1-2
V gene: TRBV7-2
CDR3 DNA: TGTGCCAGCAATATCCGGGACAGGGGGGGCTACACCTTC
CDR3 protein: CASNIRDRGGYTF

clone size: -
D gene: TRBD1
J gene: TRBJ2-7
V gene: TRBV24-1
CDR3 DNA: TGTGCCACCAGTGATCCGGGACAGGGCCATCAATACGAGCAGTACTTC
CDR3 protein: CATSDPGQGHQYEQYF

clone size: -
D gene: TRBD1
J gene: TRBJ2-7
V gene: TRBV10-3
CDR3 DNA: TGTGCCATCACTCAGGACAGGTCCGAGCAGTACTTC
CDR3 protein: CAITQDRSEQYF